The rows below give T cell receptor beta chains drawn from one sample of a study of beta chain features in type 1 diabetes. The data were produced by immunoSEQ multiplex PCR, yet TCRdb's version contains in-frame clones alone and is incomplete. In the table there are roughly 700,000 clones, roughly 12% of which are singletons. The material sequenced was naive CD4+ T cells from blood. Source of these receptors: a man aged 18 to 29 with type 1 diabetes. The CDR3 runs from the conserved cysteine through the conserved F or W. A D gene is named only where the DNA matches it firmly. Clone size is shown for a subset of rows, as once, few, many or a class of expanded clone.

D gene: -
J gene: TRBJ2-7
V gene: TRBV30
clone size: -
CDR3 protein: CAWSSGGGIYEQYF
CDR3 DNA: TGTGCCTGGAGTAGTGGAGGGGGGATCTACGAGCAGTACTTC

D gene: TRBD1
J gene: TRBJ1-5
V gene: TRBV13
clone size: -
CDR3 protein: CASSLAGTGNQPQHF
CDR3 DNA: TGTGCCAGCAGCTTAGCTGGGACAGGAAATCAGCCCCAGCATTTT

D gene: TRBD1
J gene: TRBJ2-1
V gene: TRBV11-2
clone size: few
CDR3 protein: CASSLSPGQGAIDEQFF
CDR3 DNA: TGTGCCAGCAGCCTATCTCCGGGACAGGGGGCAATCGATGAGCAGTTCTTC

D gene: -
J gene: TRBJ1-6
V gene: TRBV9
clone size: -
CDR3 protein: CASSVSAGMNSPLHF
CDR3 DNA: TGTGCCAGCAGCGTATCCGCAGGGATGAACTCACCCCTCCACTTT

D gene: TRBD1
J gene: TRBJ2-1
V gene: TRBV6-6
clone size: -
CDR3 protein: CASSLGQSSYNEQFF
CDR3 DNA: TGTGCCAGCAGCCTGGGACAGAGCTCCTACAATGAGCAGTTCTTC

D gene: -
J gene: TRBJ1-1
V gene: TRBV25-1
clone size: -
CDR3 protein: CASRTGRDTEAFF
CDR3 DNA: TGTGCCAGCAGGACCGGGAGGGACACTGAAGCTTTCTTT

D gene: TRBD1
J gene: TRBJ2-1
V gene: TRBV7-3
clone size: few
CDR3 protein: CASSLSGQGLWEQFF
CDR3 DNA: TGTGCCAGCAGCTTATCTGGACAGGGTCTTTGGGAGCAGTTCTTC

D gene: -
J gene: TRBJ2-6
V gene: TRBV15
clone size: -
CDR3 protein: CATSIDGSGANVLTF
CDR3 DNA: TGTGCCACCAGCATCGACGGCTCTGGGGCCAACGTCCTGACTTTC

D gene: TRBD1
J gene: TRBJ1-2
V gene: TRBV5-5
clone size: -
CDR3 protein: CASSSRTGDYGYTF
CDR3 DNA: TGTGCCAGCAGCTCGAGGACAGGGGACTATGGCTACACCTTC

D gene: -
J gene: TRBJ1-6
V gene: TRBV5-1
clone size: few
CDR3 protein: CASSLKPGRHGNSPLHF
CDR3 DNA: TGCGCCAGCAGCTTGAAGCCCGGGAGGCATGGTAATTCACCCCTCCACTTT

D gene: TRBD1
J gene: TRBJ2-7
V gene: TRBV9
clone size: -
CDR3 protein: CASSIGTGGLDEQYF
CDR3 DNA: TGTGCCAGCAGCATCGGGACAGGGGGTCTGGACGAGCAGTACTTC

D gene: -
J gene: TRBJ1-5
V gene: TRBV4-1
clone size: -
CDR3 protein: CASSQVSASHSYSNQPQHF
CDR3 DNA: TGCGCCAGCAGCCAAGTTTCAGCATCCCACTCTTATAGCAATCAGCCCCAGCATTTT

D gene: -
J gene: TRBJ2-3
V gene: TRBV5-1
clone size: few
CDR3 protein: CASSSQRDTQYF
CDR3 DNA: TGCGCCAGCAGCTCCCAGCGGGATACGCAGTATTTT

D gene: -
J gene: TRBJ2-5
V gene: TRBV2
clone size: few
CDR3 protein: CASSVGETQYF
CDR3 DNA: TGTGCCAGCAGTGTCGGAGAGACCCAGTACTTC

D gene: -
J gene: TRBJ1-2
V gene: TRBV27
clone size: -
CDR3 protein: CASSTGGNYGYTF
CDR3 DNA: TGTGCCAGCAGTACCGGGGGGAACTATGGCTACACCTTC

D gene: -
J gene: TRBJ2-1
V gene: TRBV30
clone size: -
CDR3 protein: CAWSVSAHEQFF
CDR3 DNA: TGTGCCTGGAGTGTCTCAGCCCATGAGCAGTTCTTC

D gene: -
J gene: TRBJ1-2
V gene: TRBV18
clone size: -
CDR3 protein: CASSALPGYTF
CDR3 DNA: TGTGCCAGCTCGGCCTTACCTGGCTACACCTTC

D gene: TRBD2
J gene: TRBJ2-7
V gene: TRBV6-5
clone size: -
CDR3 protein: CASSYSGVEPYEQYF
CDR3 DNA: TGTGCCAGCAGTTATAGCGGGGTGGAACCCTACGAGCAGTACTTC

D gene: TRBD1
J gene: TRBJ1-5
V gene: TRBV4-2
clone size: -
CDR3 protein: CASSQDRGGDSNQPQHF
CDR3 DNA: TGTGCCAGCAGCCAGGACAGGGGTGGAGATAGCAATCAGCCCCAGCATTTT

D gene: -
J gene: TRBJ1-1
V gene: TRBV2
clone size: -
CDR3 protein: CASVAEVEAFF
CDR3 DNA: TGTGCCAGCGTGGCGGAGGTTGAAGCTTTCTTT

D gene: TRBD1
J gene: TRBJ2-7
V gene: TRBV30
clone size: few
CDR3 protein: CAWSVPGGWGEQYF
CDR3 DNA: TGTGCCTGGAGTGTACCAGGGGGCTGGGGCGAGCAGTACTTC

D gene: TRBD1
J gene: TRBJ1-2
V gene: TRBV19
clone size: -
CDR3 protein: CASMGQGASYGYTF
CDR3 DNA: TGTGCCAGTATGGGACAGGGGGCTAGCTATGGCTACACCTTC

D gene: -
J gene: TRBJ1-2
V gene: TRBV6-6
clone size: few
CDR3 protein: CASSHRDRANYGYTF
CDR3 DNA: TGTGCCAGCAGCCACCGGGACCGAGCTAACTATGGCTACACCTTC

D gene: -
J gene: TRBJ1-4
V gene: TRBV7-8
clone size: few
CDR3 protein: CASSLVRNAVATNEKLFF
CDR3 DNA: TGTGCCAGCAGCTTAGTACGAAATGCGGTCGCAACTAATGAAAAACTGTTTTTT

D gene: TRBD2
J gene: TRBJ2-5
V gene: TRBV30
clone size: few
CDR3 protein: CAWSVLAGETQYF
CDR3 DNA: TGTGCCTGGAGTGTTCTAGCGGGAGAGACCCAGTACTTC

D gene: -
J gene: TRBJ1-2
V gene: TRBV10-3
clone size: few
CDR3 protein: CAIRAGDFNYGYTF
CDR3 DNA: TGTGCCATCAGAGCAGGGGATTTCAACTATGGCTACACCTTC

D gene: TRBD1
J gene: TRBJ2-1
V gene: TRBV5-1
clone size: -
CDR3 protein: CASSWTGGKDYNEQFF
CDR3 DNA: TGCGCCAGCAGCTGGACAGGGGGAAAAGACTACAATGAGCAGTTCTTC

D gene: -
J gene: TRBJ2-1
V gene: TRBV5-1
clone size: few
CDR3 protein: CASSLGPRGADYNEQFF
CDR3 DNA: TGCGCCAGCAGCTTGGGGCCGAGGGGGGCCGACTACAATGAGCAGTTCTTC

D gene: -
J gene: TRBJ2-7
V gene: TRBV30
clone size: -
CDR3 protein: CAWSGYYEQYF
CDR3 DNA: TGTGCCTGGAGTGGCTACTACGAGCAGTACTTC

D gene: -
J gene: TRBJ2-3
V gene: TRBV7-3
clone size: few
CDR3 protein: CASSLGFDADTQYF
CDR3 DNA: TGTGCCAGCAGCTTAGGGTTTGACGCAGATACGCAGTATTTT

D gene: -
J gene: TRBJ1-5
V gene: TRBV5-1
clone size: few
CDR3 protein: CASQLGRMGGNQPQHF
CDR3 DNA: TGCGCCAGCCAGCTTGGTCGGATGGGAGGCAACCAGCCCCAGCATTTT

D gene: -
J gene: TRBJ2-7
V gene: TRBV18
clone size: few
CDR3 protein: CASSPGTSVSYEQYF
CDR3 DNA: TGTGCCAGCTCACCCGGGACATCGGTCTCCTACGAGCAGTACTTC

D gene: -
J gene: TRBJ1-6
V gene: TRBV6-1
clone size: few
CDR3 protein: CASSEQGESPLHF
CDR3 DNA: TGTGCCAGCAGTGAACAAGGGGAATCACCCCTCCACTTT

D gene: -
J gene: TRBJ2-2
V gene: TRBV9
clone size: -
CDR3 protein: CASSVAQPNTGELFF
CDR3 DNA: TGTGCCAGCAGCGTAGCCCAGCCGAACACCGGGGAGCTGTTTTTT

D gene: -
J gene: TRBJ1-1
V gene: TRBV30
clone size: few
CDR3 protein: CAWNRDNTEAFF
CDR3 DNA: TGTGCCTGGAACAGGGACAACACTGAAGCTTTCTTT

D gene: -
J gene: TRBJ2-7
V gene: TRBV10-1
clone size: few
CDR3 protein: CASSESTREQYF
CDR3 DNA: TGCGCCAGCAGTGAGAGTACGAGGGAGCAGTACTTC

D gene: -
J gene: TRBJ1-1
V gene: TRBV5-1
clone size: -
CDR3 protein: CASTFNGANTEAFF
CDR3 DNA: TGCGCCAGCACCTTTAACGGGGCGAACACTGAAGCTTTCTTT

D gene: -
J gene: TRBJ1-3
V gene: TRBV6-1
clone size: few
CDR3 protein: CASSERGVSGNTIYF
CDR3 DNA: TGTGCCAGCAGTGAGAGAGGGGTGTCAGGAAACACCATATATTTT

D gene: -
J gene: TRBJ1-2
V gene: TRBV10-3
clone size: -
CDR3 protein: CAISDPTDYGYTF
CDR3 DNA: TGTGCCATCAGTGACCCGACGGACTATGGCTACACCTTC

D gene: -
J gene: TRBJ2-2
V gene: TRBV25-1
clone size: -
CDR3 protein: CASTEGDTYTTKLFF
CDR3 DNA: TGTGCCAGCACCGAGGGGGACACCTACACCACGAAGCTGTTTTTT

D gene: -
J gene: TRBJ1-6
V gene: TRBV5-4
clone size: -
CDR3 protein: CASSPGTAYNSPLHF
CDR3 DNA: TGTGCCAGCAGCCCGGGGACGGCTTATAATTCACCCCTCCACTTT

D gene: TRBD1
J gene: TRBJ1-2
V gene: TRBV5-1
clone size: -
CDR3 protein: CASSSQGQYGYTF
CDR3 DNA: TGCGCCAGCAGCTCACAGGGGCAGTATGGCTACACCTTC

D gene: -
J gene: TRBJ1-4
V gene: TRBV10-3
clone size: -
CDR3 protein: CAISDWGNNEKLFF
CDR3 DNA: TGTGCCATCAGTGACTGGGGAAATAATGAAAAACTGTTTTTT

D gene: -
J gene: TRBJ1-2
V gene: TRBV19
clone size: few
CDR3 protein: CASSAGTYGYTF
CDR3 DNA: TGTGCCAGTAGTGCTGGGACTTACGGCTACACCTTC

D gene: -
J gene: TRBJ2-2
V gene: TRBV14
clone size: few
CDR3 protein: CASSLRTPNTGELFF
CDR3 DNA: TGTGCCAGCAGCCTCCGGACACCGAACACCGGGGAGCTGTTTTTT

D gene: -
J gene: TRBJ2-7
V gene: TRBV7-2
clone size: -
CDR3 protein: CASSLVQGAYEQYF
CDR3 DNA: TGTGCCAGCAGCTTAGTACAGGGTGCCTACGAGCAGTACTTC

D gene: TRBD1
J gene: TRBJ2-7
V gene: TRBV30
clone size: few
CDR3 protein: CAWSPRDRLLQQYF
CDR3 DNA: TGTGCCTGGAGTCCGCGGGACAGGCTTCTGCAGCAGTACTTC

D gene: TRBD2
J gene: TRBJ2-1
V gene: TRBV15
clone size: -
CDR3 protein: CATSRDHPSGGEQFF
CDR3 DNA: TGTGCCACCAGCAGAGACCACCCTAGCGGGGGGGAGCAGTTCTTC

D gene: -
J gene: TRBJ2-1
V gene: TRBV2
clone size: few
CDR3 protein: CASSEGFPKEQFF
CDR3 DNA: TGTGCCAGCAGTGAGGGCTTCCCGAAGGAGCAGTTCTTC